This T cell receptor beta chain appears in the sequencing data of a study of monozygotic twins with inflammatory bowel disease. With eight separate reactions per sample, the authors made cDNA. TCRdb re-called the 5' RACE reads; every CDR3 protein appears as one record, without DNA. The sample's table shows around 410,000 distinct CDR3 sequences. The specimen sequenced was blood. The clonotype comes from a human donor with ulcerative colitis or Crohn's disease, or a healthy co-twin of an affected twin (not recorded which).

The CDR3: CSASQGRLSPLHF. The chain combines TRBV20-1 with TRBJ1-6. The CDR3 runs 13 residues. Germline assignment: CDR1 DFQATT and CDR2 SNEGSKA (reference sequence).